The 8 T cell receptor beta chains below all came from one sample that was sequenced in a study of CD8+ T cells in alopecia areata. Treatment denoted: oral pan-JAK inhibitor, 5-10 mg twice daily. RNA extraction was followed by reverse transcription into cDNA, which acted as the sequencing template. Method: immunoSEQ multiplex PCR; TCRdb's copy keeps in-frame clones and lacks some. The data contain 95,000 to 100,000 clones, 60% of them singletons. Source: CD8+ T cells sorted from blood, taken between weeks 55 and 65, from a patient treated with tofacitinib. These receptors came from a human donor with alopecia areata.

The V gene is TRBV7-4, the J gene TRBJ1-1; 7 bases map to TRBD1. Germline trimming cut 5 bases from V and 4 bases from J; bases unmatched to any gene: 10. The CDR3 totals 15 residues. Germline CDR1 reads SGHVT; CDR2 reads SQSDAQ. CDR3 in DNA: TGTGCCAGCAGCACTCCCGGGACAGTCGGCACTGAAGCTTTCTTT. It is translated as CASSTPGTVGTEAFF. Combining the CDR3 with reference TRBV7-4 and TRBJ1-1 gives the whole variable domain GAGVSQSPRYKVAKRGRDVALRCDSISGHVTLYWYRQTLGQGSEVLTYSQSDAQRDKSGRPSGRFSAERPERSVSTLKIQRTEQGDSAVYLCASSTPGTVGTEAFFGQGTRLTVV.

The V gene is TRBV27, the J gene TRBJ1-2; TRBD1 agrees at 8 bases. Germline CDR1 is MNHEY and CDR2 is SMNVEV (reference sequence). V shed 2 bases, J shed 4 bases, and the junction held 9 bases outside the gene matches. The CDR3 contains 16 residues. DNA for the CDR3: TGTGCCAGCAGTTTAATCGTCGGACAGGGCCCCTATGGCTACACCTTC. Amino acid sequence: CASSLIVGQGPYGYTF.

The chain employs TRBV7-2 and TRBJ2-5; weak D call: TRBD2 (6 bases). The CDR3 length is 15 residues. In germline, CDR1 is SGHTA, CDR2 FQGNSA. The V and J ends lost 5 bases and 1 base respectively, with 14 bases between them. The CDR3 bases are TGTGCCAGCAGCCGGGACTCCACTCCCCAAGAGACCCAGTACTTC. Translation: CASSRDSTPQETQYF.

The CDR3 here is CATSRTTGTGIITGELFF. The CDR3, as DNA: TGTGCCACCAGCAGAACAACCGGGACAGGGATAATCACCGGGGAGCTGTTTTTT. The gene calls are TRBV15 and TRBJ2-2; 9 nucleotides line up with TRBD1. CDR1 and CDR2 (germline): LNHNV, YYDKDF (reference sequence). With 2 bases clipped from V and 4 bases from J, the junction kept 11 bases outside the gene matches. CDR3 length: 18 amino acids.

There are a few counts of this clone. Written as DNA, the CDR3 is TGCGCCAGTTCGGACAGGGCAACCGGGGAGCTGTTTTTT. Protein: CASSDRATGELFF. The chain has TRBV5-1 and TRBJ2-2, with 8 bases matching TRBD1. The CDR3 is 13 amino acids. Trimming took 8 bases from V and 5 from J; bases not matched to a gene: 5. Germline V gene data show CDR1 as SGHRS and CDR2 as YFSETQ.

The chain couples TRBV6-5 to TRBJ2-3; 11 bases are shared with TRBD2. This CDR3 is built from 15 residues. V was pared by 5 bases and J by 3 bases, with 4 bases of the junction left unmatched. Germline values: CDR1 MNHEY, CDR2 SVGAGI. This CDR3 is CASSKRTSGTDTQYF. The CDR3 nucleotides read TGTGCCAGCAGTAAGCGGACTAGCGGGACAGATACGCAGTATTTT.

The rearrangement joins TRBV29-1 to TRBJ2-7; 9 bases are a match to TRBD1. Germline V gives CDR1 SQVTM, CDR2 ANQGSEA. This CDR3 has 13 amino acids. With V trimmed by 7 bases and J by 5 bases, 9 bases remained unmatched. CDR3 in DNA: TGCAGCGCTCAAGGGGGACAGGGAGACGAGCAGTACTTC. Its translation: CSAQGGQGDEQYF.

This chain connects TRBV29-1 to TRBJ1-5; D gene uncertain. V was pared by 0 bases and J by 2 bases, with 8 bases between. There are 14 residues in the CDR3. Germline lookup yields CDR1 SQVTM and CDR2 ANQGSEA. CDR3 DNA: TGCAGCGTTGAAGATCCGGATGGCAATCAGCCCCAGCATTTT. Protein: CSVEDPDGNQPQHF.